These 27 T cell receptor beta chains were all obtained from the same sample, sequenced in a study of blood T cell repertoires in COVID-19. Generated by immunoSEQ multiplex PCR, the TCRdb table keeps only in-frame clones and is missing some. The sample comprises 250,000 to 350,000 clones, 65% to 85% of which are singletons, and over 1.3% rests with the top ten. The sample taken for sequencing was peripheral blood. These receptors were obtained from a human donor with COVID-19, enrolled during active disease. The donor label of this sample is uncertain.

This clone was seen only a few times. This chain uses TRBV27 with TRBJ1-6, with 10 bases fitting TRBD1. Germline assignment: CDR1 MNHEY and CDR2 SMNVEV (reference sequence). V dropped 9 bases and J dropped 8; count of bases not matched to a gene: 19. The CDR3 extends over 18 amino acids. CDR3 DNA sequence: TGTGCCAGTATGATGGACAGGGGGACAACCGGGAGTTATTCACCCCTCCACTTT. This encodes CASMMDRGTTGSYSPLHF.

V usage is TRBV3-1 (or the pseudogene TRBV3-2) and J usage is TRBJ2-2; 9 bases agree with TRBD2. CDR1 and CDR2 (germline): LGHDT, YNNKEL (reference sequence). Trimming cost V 1 base and J 5 bases; bases outside gene matches: 5. This CDR3 is 16 amino acids long. In DNA form, the CDR3 reads TGTGCCAGCAGCCAAGGGCGGGAGGGACGGACCGGGGAGCTGTTTTTT. It encodes CASSQGREGRTGELFF.

The chain combines TRBV19 with TRBJ1-5; tentatively, D is TRBD1 (5 bases). V lost 8 bases, J lost 6 bases, and 17 bases lay in between. This CDR3 region has 14 residues. From germline, CDR1 is LNHDA and CDR2 SQIVND (reference sequence). This CDR3 reads CASAGGGTSQPQHF. In DNA, the CDR3 is TGTGCCAGTGCCGGTGGCGGGACTAGTCAGCCCCAGCATTTT.

The rearrangement joins TRBV7-8 to TRBJ2-3; 8 nucleotides align to TRBD2. CDR1 SGHVS and CDR2 FQNEAQ come from the germline V gene. The CDR3 spans 16 residues. Germline trimming cut 3 bases from V and 0 bases from J; bases unmatched to any gene: 5. CDR3 sequence (DNA): TGTGCCAGCAGCTTGCTAGCGGGTGCTAGCACAGATACGCAGTATTTT. Translating gives CASSLLAGASTDTQYF.

This clone was seen just once. This chain joins TRBV2 and TRBJ2-2, with no clear D. CDR3 length equals 15 residues. Germline CDR1 is SNHLY and CDR2 is FYNNEI. V was shortened by 3 bases and J by 6 bases, with 14 bases between the two germline ends. The CDR3 DNA follows: TGTGCCAGCAGTGAGATCAGCGCTCGGTCCGGGGAGCTGTTTTTT. Amino acids: CASSEISARSGELFF.

The V call is TRBV5-8, the J call TRBJ2-2; no firm D call. CDR3 length equals 14 residues. Germline CDR1 is SGHTS and CDR2 is YDEGEE. V lost 4 bases to trimming and J lost 3 bases, with 10 bases between them. This CDR3 reads CASSLYSYTGELFF. The CDR3 coding sequence is TGTGCCAGCAGCCTATACAGCTACACCGGGGAGCTGTTTTTT.

This clone has more than one count but fewer than ten. The genes are TRBV5-1 and TRBJ2-1, with TRBD2 matching 16 bases. CDR3 length: 19 residues. V dropped 3 bases and J dropped 5; count of bases not matched to a gene: 11. Germline V gives CDR1 SGHRS, CDR2 YFSETQ. The CDR3 is CASSWGLAGGVVGHNEQFF. CDR3 DNA: TGCGCCAGCAGCTGGGGACTAGCGGGAGGGGTGGTGGGGCACAATGAGCAGTTCTTC.

This clone was detected only once. This rearrangement joins TRBV7-3 to TRBJ2-1; the D is unclear. Germline-derived CDR1 and CDR2 are SGHTA and FQGTGA. The CDR3 contains 15 residues. V lost 2 bases to trimming and J lost 0 bases, with 8 bases between them. In DNA, the CDR3 is TGTGCCAGCAGCTTAGCCCGGAGCTCCTACAATGAGCAGTTCTTC. It encodes CASSLARSSYNEQFF. The full variable domain, its missing parts supplied by reference TRBV7-3 and TRBJ2-1, is GAGVSQTPSNKVTEKGKYVELRCDPISGHTALYWYRQSLGQGPEFLIYFQGTGAADDSGLPNDRFFAVRPEGSVSTLKIQRTERGDSAVYLCASSLARSSYNEQFFGPGTRLTVL.

As DNA, the CDR3 is TGCGCCAGCAGCCTTAGCGGGACCTACAATGAGCAGTTCTTC. The encoded protein is CASSLSGTYNEQFF. The chain couples TRBV10-1 to TRBJ2-1; 8 bases align to TRBD2. V dropped 6 bases and J dropped 2; count of bases not matched to a gene: 3. The CDR3 runs 14 residues. The germline V gene encodes CDR1 WNHNN and CDR2 SYGVQD (reference sequence).

In this sample, this clone turned up a few times. Other nucleotide sequences in the sample specify the same CDR3. The gene calls are TRBV7-3 and TRBJ1-1; no clear D. The V gene lost 2 bases and the J gene lost 1 base, with 5 bases spanning the gap. The V gene's germline CDR1 is SGHTA and CDR2 FQGTGA. The CDR3 has 13 residues. The chain's CDR3 is CASSLGRNTEAFF. CDR3 nucleotide sequence: TGTGCCAGCAGCTTAGGGAGGAACACTGAAGCTTTCTTT.

This clone was seen only once. The CDR3 DNA is TGTGCCAGCAGTCGAACGCAGGGATACTCTGGAAACACCATATATTTT. Residues: CASSRTQGYSGNTIYF. This chain connects TRBV6-6 to TRBJ1-3; TRBD1 is a possible D gene (5 bases). From germline, CDR1 is MNHNY and CDR2 SVGAGI (reference sequence). V was cut by 5 bases and J by 0 bases, with 14 bases left in between. This CDR3 contains 16 residues.

This clone was found a few times. The chain is built from TRBV6-5 and TRBJ1-1; 8 bases are a match to TRBD1. The trim removed 7 bases at V and 11 bases at J, leaving 15 bases unmatched. CDR3 size: 14 residues. Germline CDR1 reads MNHEY; CDR2 reads SVGAGI. The CDR3 DNA reads as TGTGCCAGCACCACAGGGGGAGGGGGGTCCTCCGCTTTCTTT. Translated: CASTTGGGGSSAFF.

The rearrangement links TRBV5-1 to TRBJ2-2, with 12 positions matching TRBD2. Germline values: CDR1 SGHRS, CDR2 YFSETQ. J gave up 7 bases and V 3 bases, and 7 bases lay outside the gene matches. There are 16 residues in the CDR3. The CDR3 region has the DNA TGCGCCAGCAGCTCTAGCGGGAGGGCCTCAGACGGGGAGCTGTTTTTT. Translated: CASSSSGRASDGELFF.

V is TRBV18 and J is TRBJ1-4; D is ambiguous. The CDR3 contains 16 residues. From germline, CDR1 is KGHSH and CDR2 LQKENI. V was cut by 1 base and J by 0 bases, with 9 bases left in between. CDR3 sequence reads: CASSPLSGSTNEKLFF. As DNA, the CDR3 is TGTGCCAGCTCACCACTTTCGGGTTCAACTAATGAAAAACTGTTTTTT. Full variable domain (rest looked up from reference TRBV18 and TRBJ1-4): NAGVMQNPRHLVRRRGQEARLRCSPMKGHSHVYWYRQLPEEGLKFMVYLQKENIIDESGMPKERFSAEFPKEGPSILRIQQVVRGDSAAYFCASSPLSGSTNEKLFFGSGTQLSVL.

J is TRBJ1-1 and V is TRBV14, with D perhaps matching TRBD1 (5 bases). The V and J ends lost 1 base and 10 bases respectively, with 10 bases between them. The CDR3 length is 12 residues. Germline CDR1 reads SGHDN; CDR2 reads FVKESK. The CDR3 coding sequence is TGTGCCAGCAGCCAAGTTTCCGGGGGAGCTTTCTTT. It yields the protein CASSQVSGGAFF.

The J gene is TRBJ2-1, the V gene TRBV27; 7 nucleotides match TRBD2. Per the germline V gene, CDR1 is MNHEY and CDR2 is SMNVEV (reference sequence). The CDR3 runs 13 residues. Trimming removed 1 base from V and 7 bases from J; junction bases left unmatched: 1. The CDR3 DNA follows: TGTGCCAGCAGTTTATTGCGGGGGAATGAGCAGTTCTTC. Its protein product is CASSLLRGNEQFF.

CDR3 nucleotide sequence: TGTGCCAGCAGCTTGGGACAGGAGTATGGCTACACCTTC. Its translation is CASSLGQEYGYTF. The chain combines TRBV7-2 with TRBJ1-2; 8 bases are a match to TRBD1. With 3 bases clipped from V and 5 bases from J, the junction kept 2 bases outside the gene matches. The CDR3 runs 13 residues. Germline CDR1 is SGHTA and CDR2 is FQGNSA.

This rearrangement joins TRBV28 to TRBJ1-2; a weak D match, TRBD1 (6 bases). Trimming shortened V by 7 bases and J by 10 bases, and 19 bases separated the two germline ends. This CDR3 is 13 amino acids long. Germline CDR1 MDHEN, CDR2 SYDVKM. Here the CDR3 DNA reads TGTGCCAGCACCTCTCCCCAGGGGCTGTACTACACCTTC. It is translated as CASTSPQGLYYTF.

The V gene is TRBV9, the J gene TRBJ1-2; no clear D gene. Germline loops: CDR1 SGDLS, CDR2 YYNGEE. Trimming removed 0 bases from V and 3 bases from J, with 6 bases in between. This CDR3 is 13 amino acids long. CDR3 DNA sequence: TGTGCCAGCAGCGTAGTCTCTGACTATGGCTACACCTTC. Protein sequence: CASSVVSDYGYTF.

The chain uses TRBV5-1 and TRBJ2-1, with 8 positions matching TRBD2. V shed 3 bases, J shed 2 bases, and the junction held 7 bases outside the gene matches. This CDR3 comprises 16 residues. The germline V gene encodes CDR1 SGHRS and CDR2 YFSETQ. For the CDR3, the DNA is TGCGCCAGCAGCTCGGGGGGGACCCCCGCCTACAATGAGCAGTTCTTC. Amino acid sequence: CASSSGGTPAYNEQFF.

A single count supports this clone. The rearrangement uses TRBV28 and TRBJ2-1, with 9 bases fitting TRBD2. The CDR3 length is 22 residues. CDR1 and CDR2 from the germline V gene are MDHEN and SYDVKM. V lost 5 bases and J lost 4; bases outside the gene matches: 27. The DNA of the CDR3 is TGTGCCAGCAGTCCATTATACCCCCAAAGGCTAGCGGGGAGGGCTCGATACAATGAGCAGTTCTTC. Its translation is CASSPLYPQRLAGRARYNEQFF.

CDR3 in DNA: TGTGCCAGCAGCAAAAACACAATTGGAAACACCATATATTTT. Translated: CASSKNTIGNTIYF. The chain links TRBV6-2 or TRBV6-3 to TRBJ1-3; no clear D gene. CDR1 and CDR2 (germline): MNHEY, SVGEGT. The CDR3 contains 14 residues. Trimming pared 6 bases from V and 3 bases from J, leaving 12 bases between.

The chain joins TRBV28 to TRBJ1-6; D possibly corresponds to TRBD1 (6 bases). Trimming stripped 6 bases from V and 9 bases from J, with 15 bases between. The CDR3 runs to 14 residues. Germline values: CDR1 MDHEN, CDR2 SYDVKM. CDR3 in amino acids: CASSPRGGGSPLHF. CDR3 coding DNA: TGTGCCAGCAGCCCCCGGGGGGGCGGTTCACCCCTCCACTTT.

J is TRBJ1-5 and V is TRBV28; no clear D gene. CDR1 and CDR2 (germline): MDHEN, SYDVKM. The CDR3 consists of 13 residues. V lost 3 bases, J lost 15 bases, and 18 bases lay in between. CDR3 nucleotide sequence: TGTGCCAGCAGTTTGCCGATCACCGAGAATTTGCATTTT. The encoded protein is CASSLPITENLHF.

The chain employs TRBV7-2 and TRBJ1-2, with 9 bases that match TRBD1. CDR1 is SGHTA, CDR2 FQGNSA, per germline. The CDR3 is made up of 15 amino acids. The V and J ends lost 5 bases and 4 bases, in that order; junction bases with no gene match: 8. In nucleotides, the CDR3 is TGTGCCAGCAGCCCAGGACAGGGGCCCTTCTATGGCTACACCTTC. Translating gives CASSPGQGPFYGYTF.

The gene calls are TRBV11-2 and TRBJ1-4, with D possibly being TRBD1 (6 bases). The CDR3 covers 15 residues. V lost 8 bases, J lost 5 bases, and 18 bases lay in between. CDR1 and CDR2 from the germline V gene are SGHAT and FQNNGV. CDR3 protein: CASLQGGALNEKLFF. CDR3 coding DNA: TGTGCCAGCCTCCAAGGGGGGGCCCTCAATGAAAAACTGTTTTTT. The variable domain in full, completed from reference TRBV11-2 and TRBJ1-4, reads EAGVAQSPRYKIIEKRQSVAFWCNPISGHATLYWYQQILGQGPKLLIQFQNNGVVDDSQLPKDRFSAERLKGVDSTLKIQPAKLEDSAVYLCASLQGGALNEKLFFGSGTQLSVL.

V is TRBV5-1 and J is TRBJ1-2; 8 bases match TRBD1. With V trimmed by 0 bases and J by 8 bases, 6 bases remained unmatched. In germline, CDR1 is SGHRS, CDR2 YFSETQ. The CDR3 runs 14 residues. The CDR3 loop reads CASSLEYRGGGYTF. As DNA, the CDR3 is TGCGCCAGCAGCTTGGAGTACAGGGGGGGAGGCTACACCTTC. The variable domain in full, completed from reference TRBV5-1 and TRBJ1-2, reads KAGVTQTPRYLIKTRGQQVTLSCSPISGHRSVSWYQQTPGQGLQFLFEYFSETQRNKGNFPGRFSGRQFSNSRSEMNVSTLELGDSALYLCASSLEYRGGGYTFGSGTRLTVV.